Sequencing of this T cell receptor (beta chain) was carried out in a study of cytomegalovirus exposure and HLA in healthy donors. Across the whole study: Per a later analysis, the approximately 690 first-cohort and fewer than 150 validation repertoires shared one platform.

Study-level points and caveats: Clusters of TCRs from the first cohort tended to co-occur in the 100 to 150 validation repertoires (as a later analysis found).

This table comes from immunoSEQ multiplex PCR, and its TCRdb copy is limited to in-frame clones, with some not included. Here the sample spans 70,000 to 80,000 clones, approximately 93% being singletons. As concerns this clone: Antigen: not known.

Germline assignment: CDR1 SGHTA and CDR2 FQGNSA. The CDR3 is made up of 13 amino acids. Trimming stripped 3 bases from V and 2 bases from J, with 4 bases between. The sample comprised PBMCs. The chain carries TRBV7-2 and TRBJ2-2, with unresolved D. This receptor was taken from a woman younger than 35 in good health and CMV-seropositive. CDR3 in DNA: TGTGCCAGCAGCTTTTTAAACACCGGGGAGCTGTTTTTT. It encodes CASSFLNTGELFF.